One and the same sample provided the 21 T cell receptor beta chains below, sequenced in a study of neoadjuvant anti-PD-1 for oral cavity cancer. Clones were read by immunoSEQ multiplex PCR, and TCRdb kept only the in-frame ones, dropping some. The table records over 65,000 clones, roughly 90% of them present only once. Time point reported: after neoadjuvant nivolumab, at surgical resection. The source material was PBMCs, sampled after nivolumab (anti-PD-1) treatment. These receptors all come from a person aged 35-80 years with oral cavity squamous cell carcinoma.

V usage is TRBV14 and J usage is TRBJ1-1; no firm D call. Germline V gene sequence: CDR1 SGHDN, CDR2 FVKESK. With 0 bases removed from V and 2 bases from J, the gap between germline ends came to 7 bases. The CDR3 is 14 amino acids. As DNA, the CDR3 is TGTGCCAGCAGCCAAGAAACCAGAAACACTGAAGCTTTCTTT. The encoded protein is CASSQETRNTEAFF.

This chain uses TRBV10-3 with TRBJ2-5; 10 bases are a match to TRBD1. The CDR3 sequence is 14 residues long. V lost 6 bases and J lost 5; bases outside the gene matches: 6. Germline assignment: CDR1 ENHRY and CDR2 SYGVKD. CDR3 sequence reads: CAISPTGGLETQYF. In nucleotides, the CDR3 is TGTGCCATCAGCCCGACAGGGGGCCTGGAGACCCAGTACTTC.

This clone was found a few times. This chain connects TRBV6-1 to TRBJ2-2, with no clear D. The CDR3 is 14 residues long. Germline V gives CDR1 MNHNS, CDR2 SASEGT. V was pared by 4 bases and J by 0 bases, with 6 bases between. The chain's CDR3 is CASSGPANTGELFF. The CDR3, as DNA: TGTGCCAGCAGTGGCCCAGCGAACACCGGGGAGCTGTTTTTT.

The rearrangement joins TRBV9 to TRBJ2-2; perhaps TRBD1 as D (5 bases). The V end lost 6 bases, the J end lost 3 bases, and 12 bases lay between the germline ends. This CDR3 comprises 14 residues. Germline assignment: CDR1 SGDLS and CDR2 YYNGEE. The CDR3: CASNPTGYTGELFF. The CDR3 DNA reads TGTGCCAGCAACCCTACAGGTTACACCGGGGAGCTGTTTTTT.

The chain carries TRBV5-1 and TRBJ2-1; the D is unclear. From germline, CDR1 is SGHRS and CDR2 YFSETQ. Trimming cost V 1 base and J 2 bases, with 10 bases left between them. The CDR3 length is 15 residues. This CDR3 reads CASSLPDVPYNEQFF. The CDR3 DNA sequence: TGCGCCAGCAGCTTGCCGGACGTTCCCTACAATGAGCAGTTCTTC.

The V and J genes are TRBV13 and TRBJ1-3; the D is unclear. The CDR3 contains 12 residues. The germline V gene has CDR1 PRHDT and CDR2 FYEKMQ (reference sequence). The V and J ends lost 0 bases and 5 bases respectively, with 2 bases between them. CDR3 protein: CASSLGRNTIYF. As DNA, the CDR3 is TGTGCCAGCAGCTTAGGGAGAAACACCATATATTTT.

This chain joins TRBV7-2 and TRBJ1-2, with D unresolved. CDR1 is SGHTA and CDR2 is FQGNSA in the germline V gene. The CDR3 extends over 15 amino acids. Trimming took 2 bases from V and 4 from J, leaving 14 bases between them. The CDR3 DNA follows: TGTGCCAGCAGCTTACATGGGCAGACAATCTATGGCTACACCTTC. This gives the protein CASSLHGQTIYGYTF. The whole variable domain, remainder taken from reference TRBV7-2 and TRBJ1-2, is GAGVSQSPSNKVTEKGKDVELRCDPISGHTALYWYRQSLGQGLEFLIYFQGNSAPDKSGLPSDRFSAERTGGSVSTLTIQRTQQEDSAVYLCASSLHGQTIYGYTFGSGTRLTVV.

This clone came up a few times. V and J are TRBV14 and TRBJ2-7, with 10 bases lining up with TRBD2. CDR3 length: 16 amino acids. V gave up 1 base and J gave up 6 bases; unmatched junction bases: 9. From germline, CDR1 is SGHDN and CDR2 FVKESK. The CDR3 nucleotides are TGTGCCAGCAGCCAAGCCCGGGCTAGCGGGGGACGCGAGCAGTACTTC. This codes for CASSQARASGGREQYF.

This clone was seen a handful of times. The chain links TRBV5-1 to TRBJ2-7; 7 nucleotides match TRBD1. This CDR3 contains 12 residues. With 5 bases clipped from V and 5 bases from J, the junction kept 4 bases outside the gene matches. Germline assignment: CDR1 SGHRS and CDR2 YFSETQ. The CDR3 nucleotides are TGCGCCAGCAGTAGGGGGCGGAACGAGCAGTACTTC. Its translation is CASSRGRNEQYF.

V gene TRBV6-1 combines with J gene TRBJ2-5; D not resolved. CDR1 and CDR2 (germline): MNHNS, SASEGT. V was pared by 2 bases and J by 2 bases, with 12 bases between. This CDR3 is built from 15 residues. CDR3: CASSENLNLQETQYF. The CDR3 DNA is TGTGCCAGCAGTGAAAACCTAAACTTACAAGAGACCCAGTACTTC.

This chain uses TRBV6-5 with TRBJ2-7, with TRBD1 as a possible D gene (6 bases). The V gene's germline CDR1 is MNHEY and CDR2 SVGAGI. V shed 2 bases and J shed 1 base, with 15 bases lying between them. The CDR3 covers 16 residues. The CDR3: CASSYGGGQISYEQYF. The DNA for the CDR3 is TGTGCCAGCAGTTACGGGGGCGGGCAGATTTCCTACGAGCAGTACTTC.

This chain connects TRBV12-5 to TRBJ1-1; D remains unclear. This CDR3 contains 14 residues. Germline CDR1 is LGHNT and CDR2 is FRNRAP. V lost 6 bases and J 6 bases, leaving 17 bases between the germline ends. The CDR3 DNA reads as TGTGCTAGTGGCCCCGACACCCCTGTTGCTGAAGCTTTCTTT. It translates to CASGPDTPVAEAFF.

CDR3 loop: CASGGAYNEQFF. CDR3 bases: TGCGCCAGCGGGGGGGCGTACAATGAGCAGTTCTTC. The chain is built from TRBV5-1 and TRBJ2-1; D may be TRBD2 (7 bases). The germline V and J ends were trimmed by 7 bases and 4 bases, with 9 bases remaining between them. This CDR3 spans 12 amino acids. Germline CDR1 reads SGHRS; CDR2 reads YFSETQ.

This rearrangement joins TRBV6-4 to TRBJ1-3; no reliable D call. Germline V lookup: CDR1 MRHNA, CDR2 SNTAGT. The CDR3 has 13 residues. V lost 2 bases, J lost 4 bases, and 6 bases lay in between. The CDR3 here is CASSDGPGNTIYF. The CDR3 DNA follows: TGTGCCAGCAGTGACGGGCCGGGAAACACCATATATTTT.

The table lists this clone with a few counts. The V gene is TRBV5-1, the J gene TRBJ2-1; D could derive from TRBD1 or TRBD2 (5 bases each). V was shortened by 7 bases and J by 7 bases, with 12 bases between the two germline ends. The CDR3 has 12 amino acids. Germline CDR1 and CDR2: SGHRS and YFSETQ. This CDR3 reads CASAYGTNEQFF. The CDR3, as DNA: TGCGCCAGCGCATACGGGACGAATGAGCAGTTCTTC.

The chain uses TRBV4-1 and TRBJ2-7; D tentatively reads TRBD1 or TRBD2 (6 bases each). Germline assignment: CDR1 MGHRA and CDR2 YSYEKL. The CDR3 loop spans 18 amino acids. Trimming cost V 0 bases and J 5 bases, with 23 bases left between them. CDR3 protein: CASSQDTLPRGGEDEQYF. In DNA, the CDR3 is TGCGCCAGCAGCCAAGACACACTTCCCAGGGGAGGTGAGGACGAGCAGTACTTC.

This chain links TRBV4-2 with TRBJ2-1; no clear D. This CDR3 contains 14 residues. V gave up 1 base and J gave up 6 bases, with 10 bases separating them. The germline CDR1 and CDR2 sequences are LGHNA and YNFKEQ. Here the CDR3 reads CASSQGSILNEQFF. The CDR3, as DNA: TGTGCCAGCAGCCAAGGCTCGATTCTCAATGAGCAGTTCTTC.

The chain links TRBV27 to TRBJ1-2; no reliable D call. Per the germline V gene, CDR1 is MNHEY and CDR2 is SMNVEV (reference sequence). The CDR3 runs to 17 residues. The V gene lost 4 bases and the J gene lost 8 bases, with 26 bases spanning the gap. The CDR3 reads CASSSAETRRKWIGYTF. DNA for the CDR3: TGTGCCAGCAGTTCCGCCGAAACTAGACGAAAGTGGATCGGCTACACCTTC.

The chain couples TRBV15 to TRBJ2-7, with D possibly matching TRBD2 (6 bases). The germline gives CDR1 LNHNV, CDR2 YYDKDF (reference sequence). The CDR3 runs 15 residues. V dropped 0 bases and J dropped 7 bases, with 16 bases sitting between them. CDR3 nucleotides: TGTGCCACCAGCAGAGATATTCGGGAGACGTGGGAGCAGTACTTC. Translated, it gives CATSRDIRETWEQYF. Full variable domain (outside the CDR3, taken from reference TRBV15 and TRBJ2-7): DAMVIQNPRYQVTQFGKPVTLSCSQTLNHNVMYWYQQKSSQAPKLLFHYYDKDFNNEADTPDNFQSRRPNTSFCFLDIRSPGLGDTAMYLCATSRDIRETWEQYFGPGTRLTVT.

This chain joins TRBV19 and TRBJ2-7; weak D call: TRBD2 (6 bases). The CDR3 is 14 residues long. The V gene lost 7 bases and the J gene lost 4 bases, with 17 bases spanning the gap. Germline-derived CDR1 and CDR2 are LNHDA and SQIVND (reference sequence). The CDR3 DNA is TGTGCCAGTACTAGAGGAGGAGGGGCTTACGAGCAGTACTTC. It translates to CASTRGGGAYEQYF.

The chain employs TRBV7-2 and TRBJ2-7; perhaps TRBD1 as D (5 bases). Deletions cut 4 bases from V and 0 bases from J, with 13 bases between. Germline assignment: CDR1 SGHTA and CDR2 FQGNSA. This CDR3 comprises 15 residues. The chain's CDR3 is CASSYQGSTSYEQYF. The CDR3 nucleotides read TGTGCCAGCAGCTATCAGGGATCTACCTCCTACGAGCAGTACTTC.